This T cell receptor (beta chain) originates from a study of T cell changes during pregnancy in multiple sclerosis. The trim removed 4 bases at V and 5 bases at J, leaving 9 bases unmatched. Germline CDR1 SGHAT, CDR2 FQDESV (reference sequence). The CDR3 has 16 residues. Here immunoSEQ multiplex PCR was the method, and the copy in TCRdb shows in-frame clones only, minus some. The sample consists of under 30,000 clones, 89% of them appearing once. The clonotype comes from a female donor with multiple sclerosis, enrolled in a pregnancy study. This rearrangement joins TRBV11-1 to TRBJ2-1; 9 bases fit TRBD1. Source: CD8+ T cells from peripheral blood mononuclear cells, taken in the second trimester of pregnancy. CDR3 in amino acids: CASSSEGQGLNNEQFF. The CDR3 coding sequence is TGTGCCAGCAGCTCCGAGGGACAGGGCCTCAACAATGAGCAGTTCTTC.